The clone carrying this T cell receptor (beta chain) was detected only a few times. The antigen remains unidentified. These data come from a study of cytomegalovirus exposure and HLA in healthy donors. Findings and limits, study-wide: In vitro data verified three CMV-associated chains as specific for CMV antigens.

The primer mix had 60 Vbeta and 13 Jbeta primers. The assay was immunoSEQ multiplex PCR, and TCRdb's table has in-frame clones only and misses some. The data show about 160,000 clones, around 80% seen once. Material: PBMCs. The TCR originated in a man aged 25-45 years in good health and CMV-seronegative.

The CDR3 DNA follows: TGTGCCAGCCGGACAGGGAATGTGAACACTGAAGCTTTCTTT. It encodes CASRTGNVNTEAFF. The V call is TRBV6-1, the J call TRBJ1-1, with TRBD1 matching 8 bases. The CDR3 length is 14 residues. The J segment lost 0 bases and the V segment lost 8 bases, leaving 5 bases of the junction unmatched. Germline V gene data show CDR1 as MNHNS and CDR2 as SASEGT.